Presented here are 11 T cell receptor beta chains from one specimen sequenced in a study of shared clonotypes between healthy human individuals. The assay was immunoSEQ multiplex PCR, and TCRdb's table has in-frame clones only and misses some. The sample lists 950,000 to 1,300,000 clones; under 80% were seen once. Sample: memory CD4+ T cells sorted from blood. As to subset: CD45RA-negative fraction. These receptors originate from a man aged 18 to 29 in good health.

V usage is TRBV4-3 and J usage is TRBJ2-5; 10 bases match TRBD2. V dropped 3 bases and J dropped 5; count of bases not matched to a gene: 9. Germline assignment: CDR1 LGHNA and CDR2 YSLEER. The CDR3 length is 16 residues. In DNA form, the CDR3 reads TGCGCCAGCAGCCAGGGTCAGCGGGAGGGGTCGGAGACCCAGTACTTC. Amino acids: CASSQGQREGSETQYF.

This clone has only a few counts. V gene TRBV9 combines with J gene TRBJ2-2, with a possible D match to TRBD2 (6 bases). CDR1 is SGDLS and CDR2 is YYNGEE in the germline V gene. There are 20 residues in the CDR3. The V end was cut by 4 bases, the J end by 3 bases, with 28 bases between. The CDR3 nucleotides are TGTGCCAGCAGCCCCCACCGACGGGGAGGCGGAAGCTTATACACCGGGGAGCTGTTTTTT. It yields the protein CASSPHRRGGGSLYTGELFF.

J is TRBJ2-5 and V is TRBV5-6, with TRBD2 matching over 8 bases. This CDR3 has 16 amino acids. V lost 0 bases, J lost 5 bases, and 9 bases stayed unmatched. Per the germline V gene, CDR1 is SGHDT and CDR2 is YYEEEE. CDR3 in amino acids: CASSLVGDGRGETQYF. As DNA, the CDR3 is TGTGCCAGCAGCTTGGTAGGAGACGGGAGGGGCGAGACCCAGTACTTC.

V is TRBV5-1 and J is TRBJ2-3; D may correspond to TRBD1 or TRBD2 (5 bases each). Germline lookup yields CDR1 SGHRS and CDR2 YFSETQ. The CDR3 sequence is 13 residues long. Trimming cost V 7 bases and J 2 bases, with 11 bases left between them. The CDR3 protein is CASGGGDTDTQYF. In DNA, the CDR3 is TGCGCCAGCGGGGGTGGGGACACAGATACGCAGTATTTT.

The V and J genes are TRBV28 and TRBJ2-6, with D possibly matching TRBD1 (6 bases). This CDR3 region has 15 residues. With 5 bases removed from V and 4 bases from J, the gap between germline ends came to 12 bases. Germline CDR1 reads MDHEN; CDR2 reads SYDVKM. The CDR3 spells CASSPQGGGANVLTF. As DNA, the CDR3 is TGTGCCAGCAGTCCACAGGGCGGAGGGGCCAACGTCCTGACTTTC.

The chain is built from TRBV7-2 and TRBJ1-5; 8 nucleotides align to TRBD1. Germline V gene data show CDR1 as SGHTA and CDR2 as FQGNSA. This CDR3 region has 15 residues. The junction had 7 bases not matched to a gene; V was cut back by 4 bases and J by 5 bases. In DNA form, the CDR3 reads TGTGCCAGCAGCTCGTGGACAGGGTCTTATCAGCCCCAGCATTTT. Translation gives CASSSWTGSYQPQHF. Filled out from reference TRBV7-2 and TRBJ1-5, the complete variable domain reads GAGVSQSPSNKVTEKGKDVELRCDPISGHTALYWYRQSLGQGLEFLIYFQGNSAPDKSGLPSDRFSAERTGGSVSTLTIQRTQQEDSAVYLCASSSWTGSYQPQHFGDGTRLSIL.

The DNA of the CDR3 is TGTGCCTGTCAAGGGACAATTACTAACTATGGCTACACCTTC. Translation: CACQGTITNYGYTF. V is TRBV30 and J is TRBJ1-2; perhaps TRBD1 as D (6 bases). Germline loops: CDR1 GTSNPN, CDR2 SVGIG (reference sequence). V lost 6 bases, J lost 0 bases, and 14 bases lay in between. This CDR3 has 14 residues.

The DNA for the CDR3 is TGTGCCAGCAGCGTGGACAGGGGCGAGCAGTACTTC. Its translation: CASSVDRGEQYF. This rearrangement joins TRBV2 to TRBJ2-7, with TRBD1 identical over 9 bases. With V trimmed by 6 bases and J by 6 bases, 3 bases remained unmatched. The CDR3 covers 12 residues. Germline values: CDR1 SNHLY, CDR2 FYNNEI.

This clone was observed a few times. The chain recombines TRBV19 with TRBJ2-5, with 7 bases fitting TRBD1. Germline CDR1 reads LNHDA; CDR2 reads SQIVND (reference sequence). This CDR3 region has 14 residues. Trimming at V came to 0 bases and at J to 6 bases, leaving 4 bases not matched to a gene. In DNA, the CDR3 is TGTGCCAGTAGTATAGATCCCAGGGGGAAGACCCAGTACTTC. This sequence encodes CASSIDPRGKTQYF.

This CDR3 reads CASSRTSGRAARTDTQYF. CDR3 nucleotides: TGTGCCAGTAGTCGGACTAGCGGGAGGGCCGCACGAACAGATACGCAGTATTTT. V usage is TRBV19 and J usage is TRBJ2-3; 15 nucleotides align to TRBD2. V shed 5 bases and J 3 bases; nucleotides not matched to a gene: 9. The CDR3 is 18 amino acids. Germline V CDR1 and CDR2: LNHDA, SQIVND (reference sequence).

The CDR3 bases are TGTGCCGGAAACAGGGGGTTGAATTCACCCCTCCACTTT. Amino acid sequence: CAGNRGLNSPLHF. V and J are TRBV30 and TRBJ1-6; 8 bases fit TRBD1. CDR1 is GTSNPN, CDR2 SVGIG, per germline (reference sequence). V trimming: 8 bases; J trimming: 7 bases; junction bases outside the gene matches: 7. The CDR3 totals 13 residues. The full variable domain, completed using reference TRBV30 and TRBJ1-6, is SQTIHQWPATLVQPVGSPLSLECTVEGTSNPNLYWYRQAAGRGLQLLFYSVGIGQISSEVPQNLSASRPQDRQFILSSKKLLLSDSGFYLCAGNRGLNSPLHFGNGTRLTVT.